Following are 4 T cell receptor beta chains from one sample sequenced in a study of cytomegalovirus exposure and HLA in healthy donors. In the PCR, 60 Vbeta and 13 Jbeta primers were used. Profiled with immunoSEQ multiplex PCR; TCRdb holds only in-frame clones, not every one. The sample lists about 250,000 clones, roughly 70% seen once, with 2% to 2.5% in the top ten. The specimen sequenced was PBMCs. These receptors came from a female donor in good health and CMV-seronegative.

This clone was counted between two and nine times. The CDR3 DNA reads TGTGCCAGCAGCTTAGGGGGGCCCCAAGAGACCCAGTACTTC. Translation gives CASSLGGPQETQYF. The chain recombines TRBV7-9 with TRBJ2-5, with a possible D match to TRBD1 (6 bases). Germline V gene data show CDR1 as SEHNR and CDR2 as FQNEAQ (reference sequence). The CDR3 consists of 14 residues. V shed 1 base and J shed 1 base, with 7 bases lying between them. Filled out from reference TRBV7-9 and TRBJ2-5, the complete variable domain reads DTGVSQNPRHKITKRGQNVTFRCDPISEHNRLYWYRQTLGQGPEFLTYFQNEAQLEKSRLLSDRFSAERPKGSFSTLEIQRTEQGDSAMYLCASSLGGPQETQYFGPGTRLLVL.

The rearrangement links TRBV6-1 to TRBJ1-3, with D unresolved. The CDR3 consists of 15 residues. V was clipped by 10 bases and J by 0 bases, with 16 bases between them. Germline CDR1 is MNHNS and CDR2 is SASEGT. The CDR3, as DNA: TGTGCCACCACACCAGACAATTTCTCTGGAAACACCATATATTTT. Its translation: CATTPDNFSGNTIYF.

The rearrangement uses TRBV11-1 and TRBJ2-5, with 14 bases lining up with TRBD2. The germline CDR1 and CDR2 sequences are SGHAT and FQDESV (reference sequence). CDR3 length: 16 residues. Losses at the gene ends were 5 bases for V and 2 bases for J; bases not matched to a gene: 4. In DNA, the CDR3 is TGTGCCAGCAGCGCCGGACTAGCGGGAGGACAAGAGACCCAGTACTTC. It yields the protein CASSAGLAGGQETQYF.

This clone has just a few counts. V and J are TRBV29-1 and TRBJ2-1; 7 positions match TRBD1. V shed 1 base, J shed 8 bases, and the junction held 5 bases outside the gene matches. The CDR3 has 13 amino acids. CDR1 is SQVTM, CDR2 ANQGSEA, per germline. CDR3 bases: TGCAGCGTTGAAGGCAGGGGGTTACATGAGCAGTTCTTC. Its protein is CSVEGRGLHEQFF.